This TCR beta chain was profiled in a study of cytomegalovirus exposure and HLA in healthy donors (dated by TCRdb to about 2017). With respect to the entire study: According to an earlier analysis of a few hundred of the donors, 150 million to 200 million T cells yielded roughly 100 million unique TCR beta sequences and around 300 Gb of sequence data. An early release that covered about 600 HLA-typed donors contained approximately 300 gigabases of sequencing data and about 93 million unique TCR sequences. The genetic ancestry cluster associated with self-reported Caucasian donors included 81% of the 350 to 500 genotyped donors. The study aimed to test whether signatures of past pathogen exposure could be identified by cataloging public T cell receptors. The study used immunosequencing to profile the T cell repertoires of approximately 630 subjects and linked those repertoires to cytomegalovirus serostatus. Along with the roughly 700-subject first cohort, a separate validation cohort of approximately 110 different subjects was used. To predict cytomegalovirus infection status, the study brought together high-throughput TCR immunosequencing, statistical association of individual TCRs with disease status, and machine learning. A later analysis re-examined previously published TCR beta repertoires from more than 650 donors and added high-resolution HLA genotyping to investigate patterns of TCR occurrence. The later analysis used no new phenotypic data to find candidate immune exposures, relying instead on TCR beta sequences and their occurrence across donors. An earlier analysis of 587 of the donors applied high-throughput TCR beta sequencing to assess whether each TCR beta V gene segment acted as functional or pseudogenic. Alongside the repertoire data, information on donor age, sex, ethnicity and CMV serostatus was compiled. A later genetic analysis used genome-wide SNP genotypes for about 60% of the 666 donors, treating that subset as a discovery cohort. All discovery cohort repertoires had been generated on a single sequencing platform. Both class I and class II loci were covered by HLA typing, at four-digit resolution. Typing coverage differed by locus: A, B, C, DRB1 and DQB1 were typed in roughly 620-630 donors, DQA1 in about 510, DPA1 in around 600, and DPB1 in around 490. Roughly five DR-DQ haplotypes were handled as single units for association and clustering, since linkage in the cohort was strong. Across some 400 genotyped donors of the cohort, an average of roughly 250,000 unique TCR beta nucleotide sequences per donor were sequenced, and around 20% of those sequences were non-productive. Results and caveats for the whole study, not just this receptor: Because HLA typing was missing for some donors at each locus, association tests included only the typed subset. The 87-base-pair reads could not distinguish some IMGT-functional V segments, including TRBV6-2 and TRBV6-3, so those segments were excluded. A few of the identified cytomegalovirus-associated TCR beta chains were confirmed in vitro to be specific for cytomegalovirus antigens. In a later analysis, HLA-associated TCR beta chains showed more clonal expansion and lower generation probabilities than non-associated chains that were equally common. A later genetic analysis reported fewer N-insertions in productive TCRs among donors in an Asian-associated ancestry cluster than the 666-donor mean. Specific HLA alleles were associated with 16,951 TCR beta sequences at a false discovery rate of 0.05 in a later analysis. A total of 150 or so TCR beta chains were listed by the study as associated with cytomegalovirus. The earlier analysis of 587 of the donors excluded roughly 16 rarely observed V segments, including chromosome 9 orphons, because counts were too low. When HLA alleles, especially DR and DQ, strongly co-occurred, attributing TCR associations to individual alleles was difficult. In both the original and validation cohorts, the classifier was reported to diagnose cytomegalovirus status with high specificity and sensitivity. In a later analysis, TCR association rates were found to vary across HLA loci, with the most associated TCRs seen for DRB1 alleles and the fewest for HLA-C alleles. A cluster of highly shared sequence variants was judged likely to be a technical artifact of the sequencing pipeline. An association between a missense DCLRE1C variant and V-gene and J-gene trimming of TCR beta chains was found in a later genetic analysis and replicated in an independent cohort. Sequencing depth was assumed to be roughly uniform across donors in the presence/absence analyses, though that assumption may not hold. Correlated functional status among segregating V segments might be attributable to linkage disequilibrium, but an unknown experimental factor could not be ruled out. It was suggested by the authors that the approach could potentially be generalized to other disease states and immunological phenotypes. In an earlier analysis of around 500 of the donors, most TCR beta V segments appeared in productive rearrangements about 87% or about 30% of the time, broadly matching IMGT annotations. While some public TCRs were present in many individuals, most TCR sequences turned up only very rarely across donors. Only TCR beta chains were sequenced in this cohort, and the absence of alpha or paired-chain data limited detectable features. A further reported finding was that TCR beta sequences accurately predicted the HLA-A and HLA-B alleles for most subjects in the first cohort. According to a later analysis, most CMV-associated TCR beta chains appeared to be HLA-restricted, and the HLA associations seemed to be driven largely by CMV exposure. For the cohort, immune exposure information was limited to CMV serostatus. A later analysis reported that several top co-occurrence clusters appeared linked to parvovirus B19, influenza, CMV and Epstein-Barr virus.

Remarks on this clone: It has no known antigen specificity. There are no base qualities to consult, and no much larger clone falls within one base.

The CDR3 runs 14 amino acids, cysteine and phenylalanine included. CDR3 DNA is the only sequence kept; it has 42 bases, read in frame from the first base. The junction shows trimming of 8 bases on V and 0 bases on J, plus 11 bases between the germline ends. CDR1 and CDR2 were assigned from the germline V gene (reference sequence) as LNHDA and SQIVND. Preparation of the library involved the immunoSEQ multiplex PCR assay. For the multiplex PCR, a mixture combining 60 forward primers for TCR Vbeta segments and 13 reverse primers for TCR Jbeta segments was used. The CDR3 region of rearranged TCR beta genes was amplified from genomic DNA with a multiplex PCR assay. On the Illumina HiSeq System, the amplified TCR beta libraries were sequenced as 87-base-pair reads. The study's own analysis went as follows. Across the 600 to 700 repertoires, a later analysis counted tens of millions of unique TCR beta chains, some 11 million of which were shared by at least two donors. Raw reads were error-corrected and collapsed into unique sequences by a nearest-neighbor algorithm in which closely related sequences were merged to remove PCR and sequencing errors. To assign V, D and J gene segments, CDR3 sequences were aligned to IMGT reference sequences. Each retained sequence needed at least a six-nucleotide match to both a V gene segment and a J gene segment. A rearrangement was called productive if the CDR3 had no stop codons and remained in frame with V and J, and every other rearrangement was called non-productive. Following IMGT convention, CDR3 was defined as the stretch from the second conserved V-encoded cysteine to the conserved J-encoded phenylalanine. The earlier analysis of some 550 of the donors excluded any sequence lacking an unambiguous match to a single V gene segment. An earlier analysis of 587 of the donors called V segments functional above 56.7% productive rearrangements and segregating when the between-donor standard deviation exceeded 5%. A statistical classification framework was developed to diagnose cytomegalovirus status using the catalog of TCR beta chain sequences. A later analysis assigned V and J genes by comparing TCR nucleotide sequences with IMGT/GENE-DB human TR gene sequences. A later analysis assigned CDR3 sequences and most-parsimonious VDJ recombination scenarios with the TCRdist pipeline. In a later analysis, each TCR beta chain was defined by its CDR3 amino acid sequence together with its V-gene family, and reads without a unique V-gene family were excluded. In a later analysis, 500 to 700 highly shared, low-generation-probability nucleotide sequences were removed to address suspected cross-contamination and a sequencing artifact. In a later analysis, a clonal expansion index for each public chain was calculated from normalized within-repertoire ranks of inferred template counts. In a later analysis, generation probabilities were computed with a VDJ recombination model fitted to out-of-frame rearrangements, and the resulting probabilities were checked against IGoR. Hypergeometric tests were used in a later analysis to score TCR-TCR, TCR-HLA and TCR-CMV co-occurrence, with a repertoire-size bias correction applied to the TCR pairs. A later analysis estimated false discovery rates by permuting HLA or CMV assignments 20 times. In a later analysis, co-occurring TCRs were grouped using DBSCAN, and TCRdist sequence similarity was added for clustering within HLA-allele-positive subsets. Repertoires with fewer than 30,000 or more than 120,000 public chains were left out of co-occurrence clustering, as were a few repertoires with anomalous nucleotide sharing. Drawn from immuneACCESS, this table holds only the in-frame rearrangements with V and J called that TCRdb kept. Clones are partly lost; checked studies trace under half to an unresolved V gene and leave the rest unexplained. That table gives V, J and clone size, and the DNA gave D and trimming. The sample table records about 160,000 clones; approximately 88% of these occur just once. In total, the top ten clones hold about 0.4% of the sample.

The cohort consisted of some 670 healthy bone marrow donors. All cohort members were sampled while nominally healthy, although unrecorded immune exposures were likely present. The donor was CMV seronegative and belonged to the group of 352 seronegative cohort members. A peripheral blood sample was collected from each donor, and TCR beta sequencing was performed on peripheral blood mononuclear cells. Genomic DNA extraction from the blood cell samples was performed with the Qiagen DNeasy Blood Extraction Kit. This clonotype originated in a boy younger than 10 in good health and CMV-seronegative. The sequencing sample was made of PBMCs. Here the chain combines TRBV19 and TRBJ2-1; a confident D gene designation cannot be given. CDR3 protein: CASSYPSSYNEQFF. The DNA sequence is TGTGCCAGTTCATACCCGAGCTCCTACAATGAGCAGTTCTTC.